This is a list of T cell receptor beta chains from one sample in a study of OX40 agonist ivuxolimab in advanced cancers. Here immunoSEQ multiplex PCR was the method, and the copy in TCRdb shows in-frame clones only, minus some. The sample gives roughly 64,000 clones, around 90% of which show up once; roughly 0.45% is in the top ten. Sequencing used CD4+ or CD8+ T cells sorted from blood, obtained in a trial of the OX40 agonist ivuxolimab. These receptors were obtained from an adult with an advanced solid tumor such as melanoma, head and neck, liver or kidney cancer. CDR3s include the opening cysteine and the closing phenylalanine or tryptophan. D genes are given only for firm matches. Rows may omit the clone size; those that give it use once, few, many or a size class.

abundance: few; j_gene: TRBJ1-2; v_gene: TRBV4-3; d_gene: TRBD1; CDR3aa: CASSHYGTGVYYGYTF; CDR3nt: TGCGCCAGCAGCCATTATGGGACAGGGGTTTACTATGGCTACACCTTC
abundance: -; j_gene: TRBJ2-1; v_gene: TRBV6-1; d_gene: -; CDR3aa: CASSEGGVAQGQFF; CDR3nt: TGTGCCAGCAGTGAAGGGGGGGTGGCTCAGGGGCAGTTCTTC
abundance: once; j_gene: TRBJ2-3; v_gene: TRBV9; d_gene: TRBD2; CDR3aa: CASSVGSGTRDTQYF; CDR3nt: TGTGCCAGCAGCGTAGGCAGCGGGACTAGGGATACGCAGTATTTT
abundance: -; j_gene: TRBJ2-3; v_gene: TRBV30; d_gene: -; CDR3aa: CAWSVGTDTQYF; CDR3nt: TGTGCCTGGAGTGTAGGCACAGATACGCAGTATTTT
abundance: -; j_gene: TRBJ2-7; v_gene: TRBV2; d_gene: -; CDR3aa: CASLDLTGTEQYF; CDR3nt: TGTGCCTCACTCGACCTTACAGGGACCGAGCAGTACTTC
abundance: few; j_gene: TRBJ1-2; v_gene: TRBV6-1; d_gene: -; CDR3aa: CATFFNYGYTF; CDR3nt: TGTGCCACGTTTTTCAACTATGGCTACACCTTC
abundance: -; j_gene: TRBJ1-1; v_gene: TRBV2; d_gene: TRBD1; CDR3aa: CASSPNPQGGYEAFF; CDR3nt: TGTGCCAGCAGTCCGAACCCGCAGGGGGGGTATGAAGCTTTCTTT
abundance: -; j_gene: TRBJ2-3; v_gene: TRBV6-6; d_gene: TRBD2; CDR3aa: CASSYAGEADTQYF; CDR3nt: TGTGCCAGCAGTTATGCGGGAGAGGCAGATACGCAGTATTTT
abundance: -; j_gene: TRBJ2-7; v_gene: TRBV4-1; d_gene: TRBD2; CDR3aa: CASSRTSGRTSSYEQYF; CDR3nt: TGCGCCAGCAGCAGGACTAGCGGGAGGACAAGCTCCTACGAGCAGTACTTC
abundance: -; j_gene: TRBJ2-7; v_gene: TRBV7-2; d_gene: TRBD2; CDR3aa: CASSLNVGTSGGSYEQYF; CDR3nt: TGTGCCAGCAGCTTAAATGTCGGGACTAGCGGCGGCTCCTACGAGCAGTACTTC
abundance: -; j_gene: TRBJ1-5; v_gene: TRBV19; d_gene: TRBD1; CDR3aa: CASTGTGPYQPQHF; CDR3nt: TGTGCCAGCACCGGGACAGGGCCTTATCAGCCCCAGCATTTT
abundance: -; j_gene: TRBJ1-1; v_gene: TRBV7-8; d_gene: -; CDR3aa: CASSPAGGTEAFF; CDR3nt: TGTGCCAGCAGCCCTGCTGGGGGCACTGAAGCTTTCTTT
abundance: once; j_gene: TRBJ2-5; v_gene: TRBV7-9; d_gene: TRBD2; CDR3aa: CASRGALGLEAGETQYF; CDR3nt: TGTGCCAGCAGGGGCGCCTTGGGACTAGAGGCGGGAGAGACCCAGTACTTC
abundance: -; j_gene: TRBJ1-2; v_gene: TRBV30; d_gene: -; CDR3aa: CAWSYGRGYTF; CDR3nt: TGTGCCTGGAGCTACGGGCGTGGCTACACCTTC
abundance: -; j_gene: TRBJ2-4; v_gene: TRBV5-4; d_gene: TRBD1; CDR3aa: CASSRDSLAKNIQYF; CDR3nt: TGTGCCAGCAGCAGGGACAGCCTAGCCAAAAACATTCAGTACTTC
abundance: -; j_gene: TRBJ2-7; v_gene: TRBV11-3; d_gene: -; CDR3aa: CASSPPGYGEQYF; CDR3nt: TGTGCCAGCAGCCCACCGGGGTATGGCGAGCAGTACTTC
abundance: -; j_gene: TRBJ1-2; v_gene: TRBV4-3; d_gene: -; CDR3aa: CASSQRAGYTF; CDR3nt: TGCGCCAGCAGCCAAAGGGCCGGCTACACCTTC
abundance: -; j_gene: TRBJ2-2; v_gene: TRBV6-6; d_gene: TRBD1; CDR3aa: CASEGQGARVSGELFF; CDR3nt: TGTGCCAGCGAGGGACAGGGGGCGCGGGTATCCGGGGAGCTGTTTTTT
abundance: -; j_gene: TRBJ1-3; v_gene: TRBV7-9; d_gene: -; CDR3aa: CASSPGGGNTIYF; CDR3nt: TGTGCCAGCAGCCCAGGAGGGGGAAACACCATATATTTT
abundance: -; j_gene: TRBJ2-4; v_gene: TRBV19; d_gene: TRBD1; CDR3aa: CASSTQGYSQYF; CDR3nt: TGTGCCAGTAGTACACAGGGGTACAGTCAGTACTTC
abundance: -; j_gene: TRBJ1-5; v_gene: TRBV6-5; d_gene: TRBD1; CDR3aa: CASSPGTGNQPQHF; CDR3nt: TGTGCCAGCAGTCCCGGGACAGGGAATCAGCCCCAGCATTTT
abundance: -; j_gene: TRBJ2-1; v_gene: TRBV5-1; d_gene: -; CDR3aa: CASSRRGAEQFF; CDR3nt: TGCGCCAGCAGCCGGAGAGGGGCTGAGCAGTTCTTC
abundance: -; j_gene: TRBJ1-3; v_gene: TRBV30; d_gene: -; CDR3aa: CAWIHRGNTIYF; CDR3nt: TGTGCCTGGATTCACAGAGGAAACACCATATATTTT
abundance: -; j_gene: TRBJ2-3; v_gene: TRBV6-5; d_gene: TRBD2; CDR3aa: CASTSGIGADTQYF; CDR3nt: TGTGCCAGCACTAGCGGGATCGGAGCAGATACGCAGTATTTT
abundance: -; j_gene: TRBJ2-1; v_gene: TRBV14; d_gene: TRBD2; CDR3aa: CASSRDRTSRNEQFF; CDR3nt: TGTGCCAGCAGCCGGGATCGGACTAGCCGGAATGAGCAGTTCTTC
abundance: -; j_gene: TRBJ1-1; v_gene: TRBV7-2; d_gene: TRBD1; CDR3aa: CASSHRTGERKAFF; CDR3nt: TGTGCCAGCAGCCACAGAACAGGGGAGAGGAAGGCTTTCTTT